One T cell receptor (beta chain) is described in this entry. The antigen is unknown. Data came from immunoSEQ multiplex PCR; TCRdb stores just in-frame clones and leaves some out. The table records more than 95,000 clones, roughly 91% of them present only once. These data come from a study of T cell responses to AZD1222 COVID-19 vaccine. Study findings and constraints: Increases in Spike-specific TCR breadth and depth were seen after two AZD1222 doses.

Germline V lookup: CDR1 PRHDT, CDR2 FYEKMQ (reference sequence). V lost 2 bases to trimming and J lost 10 bases; unmatched junction nucleotides: 12. The CDR3 is 18 residues long. Sequencing was performed on peripheral blood, taken on day 0 of AZD1222 vaccination. This TCR came from an adult in good health. J is TRBJ1-6 and V is TRBV13; 12 bases align to TRBD1. The DNA for the CDR3 is TGTGCCAGCAGCTTACTGGGACAGGGGGCCCCTTATGGGTCACCCCTCCACTTT. Protein: CASSLLGQGAPYGSPLHF.